These T cell receptor beta chains were read from a single sample in a study of patients and donors after allogeneic stem cell transplantation. Each CDR3 protein is one row after TCRdb ran MiXCR on the RT-PCR reads. The repertoire includes about 96,000 distinct CDR3 sequences, around 48% of them detected once, and 60% to 65% sits in the top ten. The sequencing input was blood, either unsorted or a sorted T cell fraction (not recorded which). These receptors all come from a human donor who was either an allogeneic HSCT recipient or a stem cell or donor lymphocyte infusion donor (not recorded which). It is not recorded whose cells these are; they may come from a transplant donor. Each CDR3 is given with its conserved first and last residue. The D gene is left open where the match is weak. Clone size is not always given. Where it is, it says once, few, many or a class for expanded clones.

v_call: TRBV6-6; j_call: TRBJ1-3; d_call: .; clone_size: .; cdr3_nt: TGTGCCAGCAGTTACGCCGACAGAAATAGAAACACCATATATTTT; cdr3_aa: CASSYADRNRNTIYF
v_call: TRBV4-2; j_call: TRBJ1-5; d_call: TRBD1; clone_size: .; cdr3_nt: TGTGCCAGCAGCCCGTACGGTCTACAGGGGCCGCCCCAGCATTTT; cdr3_aa: CASSPYGLQGPPQHF
v_call: TRBV28; j_call: TRBJ1-2; d_call: .; clone_size: .; cdr3_nt: TGTGCCAGCAGGCGGGCCGACGGTGGCTACACCTTC; cdr3_aa: CASRRADGGYTF
v_call: TRBV15; j_call: TRBJ2-1; d_call: TRBD2; clone_size: .; cdr3_nt: TGTGCCACCAGCAGAGATCTTCTAGGACTAGCGGGAGGCTGGAATGAGCAGTTCTTC; cdr3_aa: CATSRDLLGLAGGWNEQFF
v_call: TRBV12-3/TRBV12-4; j_call: TRBJ1-5; d_call: .; clone_size: .; cdr3_nt: TGTGCCAGCAGTAACAGGGTCGCTCAGCCCCAGCATTTT; cdr3_aa: CASSNRVAQPQHF
v_call: TRBV4-1; j_call: TRBJ1-1; d_call: .; clone_size: .; cdr3_nt: TGCGCCAGCAGCCAGACAGTGAGCACTGAAGCTTTCTTT; cdr3_aa: CASSQTVSTEAFF
v_call: TRBV15; j_call: TRBJ1-6; d_call: .; clone_size: .; cdr3_nt: TGTGCCACCAGCCTCGGCGGGGGTAGTTCTTCACCCCTCCACTTT; cdr3_aa: CATSLGGGSSSPLHF
v_call: TRBV6-2/TRBV6-3; j_call: TRBJ1-1; d_call: .; clone_size: .; cdr3_nt: TGTGCCAGCAGTTACTTCGGTCGGAACACTGAAGCTTTCTTT; cdr3_aa: CASSYFGRNTEAFF
v_call: TRBV3-1; j_call: TRBJ1-2; d_call: .; clone_size: .; cdr3_nt: TGTGCCAGCAGCCAAGGCGGCGGCAGGGAGGTTATGTATGGCTACACCTTC; cdr3_aa: CASSQGGGREVMYGYTF
v_call: TRBV6-6; j_call: TRBJ1-1; d_call: .; clone_size: .; cdr3_nt: TGTGCCAGCAGTTACTCCTATCAACAGGGTGTGGCTTTCTTT; cdr3_aa: CASSYSYQQGVAFF
v_call: TRBV3-1; j_call: TRBJ1-3; d_call: .; clone_size: few; cdr3_nt: TGTGCCAGCAGCCAAGACGAGCTAAGGCTGAGCTCTGGAAACACCATATATTTT; cdr3_aa: CASSQDELRLSSGNTIYF
v_call: TRBV20-1; j_call: TRBJ1-4; d_call: .; clone_size: .; cdr3_nt: TGCAGTGCAACACGGGGACCTTTTTCAACTAATGAAAAACTGTTTTTT; cdr3_aa: CSATRGPFSTNEKLFF
v_call: TRBV28; j_call: TRBJ1-2; d_call: .; clone_size: .; cdr3_nt: .; cdr3_aa: CASTPSRSFGNGYTF
v_call: TRBV6-5; j_call: TRBJ2-2; d_call: .; clone_size: few; cdr3_nt: TGTGCCAGCAGTAGGGGTTCCGGGGAGCTGTTTTTT; cdr3_aa: CASSRGSGELFF
v_call: TRBV12-3/TRBV12-4; j_call: TRBJ1-6; d_call: TRBD1; clone_size: once; cdr3_nt: TGTGCCAGCAGTCCCGACAGGGGCCATAATTCACCCCTACACTTT; cdr3_aa: CASSPDRGHNSPLHF
v_call: TRBV29-1; j_call: TRBJ2-1; d_call: .; clone_size: .; cdr3_nt: TGCAGCGTTCAGCGGTACAACAATGAGCAGTTCTTC; cdr3_aa: CSVQRYNNEQFF
v_call: TRBV5-1; j_call: TRBJ1-2; d_call: .; clone_size: few; cdr3_nt: TGCGCCAGCAGCTTGGCGGGGACAAATGGCTACACCTTC; cdr3_aa: CASSLAGTNGYTF
v_call: TRBV27; j_call: TRBJ1-4; d_call: .; clone_size: few; cdr3_nt: TGTGCCAGCAGAGGAGGCCTCGGGGGCGCACGGGAAAAACTGTTTTTT; cdr3_aa: CASRGGLGGAREKLFF
v_call: TRBV10-3; j_call: TRBJ1-1; d_call: .; clone_size: .; cdr3_nt: TGTGCCATCAGTGAGCGCTCTGGGCAGAGCACTGAAGCTTTCTTT; cdr3_aa: CAISERSGQSTEAFF
v_call: TRBV20-1; j_call: TRBJ1-1; d_call: .; clone_size: few; cdr3_nt: TGCAGTGCTAAGTACACTGAAGCTTTCTTT; cdr3_aa: CSAKYTEAFF
v_call: TRBV12-3/TRBV12-4; j_call: TRBJ2-2; d_call: .; clone_size: few; cdr3_nt: TGTGCCAGCAGTCCCAGGACCGTTACCGGGGAGCTGTTTTTT; cdr3_aa: CASSPRTVTGELFF
v_call: TRBV12-3/TRBV12-4; j_call: TRBJ1-1; d_call: TRBD1; clone_size: few; cdr3_nt: TGTGCCAGCAAATTCGAGACAGGGAAGAACACTGAAGCTTTCTTT; cdr3_aa: CASKFETGKNTEAFF
v_call: TRBV3-1; j_call: TRBJ1-4; d_call: .; clone_size: .; cdr3_nt: TGTGCCAGCAGCCAAGTACGCGGCGGGAAGGGCTTAGGCGAAAAACTGTTTTTT; cdr3_aa: CASSQVRGGKGLGEKLFF
v_call: TRBV5-5; j_call: TRBJ1-5; d_call: TRBD1; clone_size: few; cdr3_nt: TGTGCCAGCAGCCCGACAGGGCACTCTGGTCAGCCCCAGCATTTT; cdr3_aa: CASSPTGHSGQPQHF
v_call: TRBV27; j_call: TRBJ1-5; d_call: .; clone_size: many; cdr3_nt: TGTGCCAGCAGTCCCGTTCGAGGGGGAAGCAATCAGCCCCAGCATTTT; cdr3_aa: CASSPVRGGSNQPQHF
v_call: TRBV19; j_call: TRBJ1-3; d_call: .; clone_size: few; cdr3_nt: TGTGCCAGTAGTATGGGCCCCACAGTAGGAAACACCATATATTTT; cdr3_aa: CASSMGPTVGNTIYF
v_call: TRBV7-8; j_call: TRBJ1-5; d_call: .; clone_size: .; cdr3_nt: TGTGCCAGCAGCTTAGTTGGCCAGGGCAGTCAGCCCCAGCATTTT; cdr3_aa: CASSLVGQGSQPQHF
v_call: TRBV27; j_call: TRBJ1-5; d_call: .; clone_size: .; cdr3_nt: TGTGCCAGCAGTTTATCGAGGCCCAGCTGGAGCAATCAGCCCCAGCATTTT; cdr3_aa: CASSLSRPSWSNQPQHF
v_call: TRBV25-1; j_call: TRBJ2-1; d_call: .; clone_size: .; cdr3_nt: TGTGCCAGCAGTTTGCAGGGCTATAGCAATGAGCAGTTCTTC; cdr3_aa: CASSLQGYSNEQFF
v_call: TRBV6-5; j_call: TRBJ2-1; d_call: .; clone_size: .; cdr3_nt: TGTGCCAGCAGTTACCGGGGGCTGAGCTCCTACAATGAGCAGTTCTTC; cdr3_aa: CASSYRGLSSYNEQFF
v_call: TRBV14; j_call: TRBJ1-4; d_call: .; clone_size: .; cdr3_nt: TGTGCCAGCAGCCAGCCAGGGGTATACGAAAAACTGTTTTTT; cdr3_aa: CASSQPGVYEKLFF
v_call: TRBV7-9; j_call: TRBJ1-4; d_call: TRBD1; clone_size: few; cdr3_nt: TGTGCCAGCAACATGGGACAGTCGCTAACTAATGAAAAACTGTTTTTT; cdr3_aa: CASNMGQSLTNEKLFF
v_call: TRBV3-1; j_call: TRBJ1-2; d_call: .; clone_size: .; cdr3_nt: TGTGCCAGCAGCCAAGATGGAGGGGCGTTCTATGGCTACACCTTC; cdr3_aa: CASSQDGGAFYGYTF
v_call: TRBV6-6; j_call: TRBJ1-2; d_call: .; clone_size: few; cdr3_nt: TGTGCCAGCAGTTTAGGGGCCTACTATGGCTACACCTTC; cdr3_aa: CASSLGAYYGYTF
v_call: TRBV15; j_call: TRBJ2-7; d_call: TRBD2; clone_size: .; cdr3_nt: TGTGCCACCGGGGCAGAAGCGGGAGTCATCTACGAGCAGTACTTC; cdr3_aa: CATGAEAGVIYEQYF
v_call: TRBV5-4; j_call: TRBJ2-4; d_call: .; clone_size: .; cdr3_nt: TGTGCCAGCAGCTGGGACACTAAAAACATTCAGTACTTC; cdr3_aa: CASSWDTKNIQYF
v_call: TRBV6-2/TRBV6-3; j_call: TRBJ1-1; d_call: .; clone_size: .; cdr3_nt: TGTGCCAGCAGTTACGACCAGAGGGCCAAAATTGAAGCTTTCTTT; cdr3_aa: CASSYDQRAKIEAFF
v_call: TRBV7-2; j_call: TRBJ2-1; d_call: .; clone_size: .; cdr3_nt: TGTGCCAGCAGCTTAGAGCGGCGAAATGAGCAGTTCTTC; cdr3_aa: CASSLERRNEQFF
v_call: TRBV7-8; j_call: TRBJ2-2; d_call: .; clone_size: .; cdr3_nt: TGTGCCAGCAGCTTTTCGGCCGGGGAGCTGTTTTTT; cdr3_aa: CASSFSAGELFF
v_call: TRBV15; j_call: TRBJ1-5; d_call: .; clone_size: .; cdr3_nt: TGTGCCACCAGCAGAGATGTCGCGGAAGAAAATCAGCCCCAGCATTTT; cdr3_aa: CATSRDVAEENQPQHF
v_call: TRBV10-3; j_call: TRBJ1-1; d_call: .; clone_size: few; cdr3_nt: TGTGCCACCGGGAACCTACAGGGAACCACTGAAGCTTTCTTT; cdr3_aa: CATGNLQGTTEAFF
v_call: TRBV20-1; j_call: TRBJ1-1; d_call: .; clone_size: few; cdr3_nt: TGCAGTGCTTGTACCCCTCTTGAAGGTGAAGCTTTCTTT; cdr3_aa: CSACTPLEGEAFF
v_call: TRBV29-1; j_call: TRBJ2-5; d_call: TRBD2; clone_size: .; cdr3_nt: TGCAGTGGTGGGCGGGAGGCGGAGACCCAGTACTTC; cdr3_aa: CSGGREAETQYF
v_call: TRBV20-1; j_call: TRBJ1-4; d_call: .; clone_size: few; cdr3_nt: TGCAGTGCCACGGAGGGGAATGAAAAACTGTTTTTT; cdr3_aa: CSATEGNEKLFF
v_call: TRBV28; j_call: TRBJ1-5; d_call: .; clone_size: .; cdr3_nt: TGTGCCAGCAGTTTCTCCGGGGAGGGCAATCAGCCCCAGCATTTT; cdr3_aa: CASSFSGEGNQPQHF
v_call: TRBV6-6; j_call: TRBJ1-6; d_call: .; clone_size: .; cdr3_nt: TGTGCCAGCAGTAAGCGGGGGGTGTATAATTCACCCCTCCACTTT; cdr3_aa: CASSKRGVYNSPLHF
v_call: TRBV7-9; j_call: TRBJ2-7; d_call: TRBD2; clone_size: once; cdr3_nt: TGTGCCAGCAGCTTAGTCTTAGCGGGAGATTACGAGCAGTACTTC; cdr3_aa: CASSLVLAGDYEQYF
v_call: TRBV29-1; j_call: TRBJ2-7; d_call: TRBD2; clone_size: .; cdr3_nt: TGCAGCGTTGAGGGGCGGGAGTATCCCCACGAGCAGTACTTC; cdr3_aa: CSVEGREYPHEQYF
v_call: TRBV7-2; j_call: TRBJ1-4; d_call: .; clone_size: .; cdr3_nt: TGTGCCAGCAGCCCAGCTGGAGACAGACATAATGAAAAACTGTTTTTT; cdr3_aa: CASSPAGDRHNEKLFF
v_call: TRBV20-1; j_call: TRBJ1-2; d_call: .; clone_size: .; cdr3_nt: TGCAGTGCTAGGGGGCAGTCTGGACCGACGGGCTACACCTTC; cdr3_aa: CSARGQSGPTGYTF
v_call: TRBV6-5; j_call: TRBJ1-1; d_call: .; clone_size: .; cdr3_nt: TGTGCCAGCAGCCGACCTTCAGGGGTGAAGGAAGCTTTCTTT; cdr3_aa: CASSRPSGVKEAFF
v_call: TRBV7-2; j_call: TRBJ1-2; d_call: .; clone_size: .; cdr3_nt: TGTGCCAGCAGCTATACAGGGACTTATAACTCTAACTATGGCTACACCTTC; cdr3_aa: CASSYTGTYNSNYGYTF
v_call: TRBV20-1; j_call: TRBJ1-5; d_call: .; clone_size: .; cdr3_nt: TGCAGTGCTAGAGATGTTAGACTATATAGCAATCAGCCCCAGCATTTT; cdr3_aa: CSARDVRLYSNQPQHF